These 23 T cell receptor beta chains were sequenced from one sample in a study of Tregs in tolerant kidney transplant recipients. Related graft donors supplied nonmyeloablative bone marrow transplants, and mixed chimerism was transient. Some clones are missing from TCRdb's copy, which holds only in-frame ones; the method was immunoSEQ multiplex PCR. This table holds about 81,000 clones, roughly nine tenths found once. The sequences come from CD4+ T cells from blood (PBMCs), collected 24 months after the transplant. Receptors originate from a human patient who received a combined kidney and bone marrow transplant. Some T cells may be the graft donor's.

The rearrangement links TRBV7-2 to TRBJ2-3; 7 positions agree with TRBD2. The junction had 8 bases not matched to a gene; V was cut back by 6 bases and J by 2 bases. The CDR3 is 15 residues long. CDR1 and CDR2 (germline): SGHTA, FQGNSA. CDR3 sequence: CASRGGTTLTDTQYF. The CDR3 DNA reads TGTGCCAGCAGAGGCGGGACTACCCTCACAGATACGCAGTATTTT.

CDR3 in DNA: TGTGCCAGCTCTCTGGCAGGGTACAATCCGAACACCGGGGAGCTGTTTTTT. Residues: CASSLAGYNPNTGELFF. This chain connects TRBV27 to TRBJ2-2; tentatively, D is TRBD1 (5 bases). CDR1 is MNHEY, CDR2 SMNVEV, per germline (reference sequence). This CDR3 has 17 amino acids. V lost 8 bases and J 0 bases, leaving 19 bases between the germline ends.

This clone was observed once. The chain carries TRBV7-3 and TRBJ2-5; D is perhaps TRBD1 (6 bases). The CDR3 is made up of 13 amino acids. Germline-derived CDR1 and CDR2 are SGHTA and FQGTGA. Trimming removed 3 bases from V and 5 bases from J, with 10 bases in between. In DNA form, the CDR3 reads TGTGCCAGCAGCTTCAGGGGAGAGGAGACCCAGTACTTC. This encodes CASSFRGEETQYF.

The CDR3 bases are TGTGCCAGTAGTATGAGACAGGGCCTATCCAACTATGGCTACACCTTC. Its protein product is CASSMRQGLSNYGYTF. J is TRBJ1-2 and V is TRBV19, with 7 positions matching TRBD1. The CDR3 has 16 residues. Trimming removed 3 bases from V and 2 bases from J; junction bases left unmatched: 9. The germline V gene encodes CDR1 LNHDA and CDR2 SQIVND (reference sequence).

V is TRBV5-4 and J is TRBJ1-6, with 11 positions matching TRBD1. J lost 7 bases, V lost 3 bases, and 9 bases had no gene match. This CDR3 has 17 residues. Per the germline V gene, CDR1 is SGHNT and CDR2 is YYREEE (reference sequence). CDR3 sequence reads: CASSSSGTGGWNSPLHF. DNA of the CDR3: TGTGCCAGCAGCTCTTCCGGGACAGGGGGTTGGAATTCACCCCTCCACTTT.

This chain connects TRBV5-1 to TRBJ2-2, with 7 nucleotides matching TRBD2. CDR3 length: 17 residues. J lost 0 bases, V lost 2 bases, and 7 bases had no gene match. Germline CDR1 reads SGHRS; CDR2 reads YFSETQ. CDR3 protein: CASSLTLAGSNTGELFF. The CDR3 DNA reads as TGCGCCAGCAGCTTAACGTTAGCGGGTTCGAACACCGGGGAGCTGTTTTTT.

The J gene is TRBJ2-7, the V gene TRBV30; a possible D gene is TRBD1 (6 bases). V shed 2 bases and J shed 2 bases, with 10 bases lying between them. CDR3 size: 13 residues. CDR1 and CDR2 (germline): GTSNPN, SVGIG (reference sequence). For the CDR3, the DNA is TGTGCCTGGAGTAAGGACAGAACCTACGAGCAGTACTTC. It yields the protein CAWSKDRTYEQYF.

The chain couples TRBV11-3 to TRBJ1-1; D gene ambiguous. The CDR3 sequence is 14 residues long. Germline assignment: CDR1 SGHNT and CDR2 YENEEA. The V end lost 3 bases, the J end lost 0 bases, and 8 bases lay between the germline ends. CDR3 DNA sequence: TGTGCCAGCAGCTTGAAACTTTTGAACACTGAAGCTTTCTTT. As protein: CASSLKLLNTEAFF.

This sequence joins TRBV5-1 and TRBJ2-1; D is unclear. Trimming shortened V by 4 bases and J by 5 bases, and 7 bases separated the two germline ends. The CDR3 has 12 amino acids. From germline, CDR1 is SGHRS and CDR2 YFSETQ. CDR3 amino acids: CASSGVHNEQFF. In nucleotides, the CDR3 is TGCGCCAGCAGCGGAGTCCACAATGAGCAGTTCTTC.

The chain is built from TRBV29-1 and TRBJ2-3, with 7 nucleotides matching TRBD1. The V gene's germline CDR1 is SQVTM and CDR2 ANQGSEA. Unmatched junction bases numbered 22, after V lost 4 bases and J lost 15 bases. This CDR3 is built from 15 residues. Written as DNA, the CDR3 is TGCAGCGTTGGAGAACGGCCTGACAGGGCATTAGGACAATATTTT. It specifies CSVGERPDRALGQYF.

This chain uses TRBV15 with TRBJ2-2; D might be TRBD1 (5 bases). The ends were cut back, 1 base at V and 5 bases at J, with 8 bases in the middle. Per germline, CDR1 LNHNV and CDR2 YYDKDF (reference sequence). The CDR3 loop spans 14 amino acids. CDR3 amino acids: CATSRGQGTGELFF. CDR3 DNA sequence: TGTGCCACCAGCAGAGGCCAGGGAACCGGGGAGCTGTTTTTT.

V is TRBV4-2 and J is TRBJ2-3; 7 bases map to TRBD1. With V trimmed by 1 base and J by 3 bases, 4 bases remained unmatched. CDR1 is LGHNA, CDR2 YNFKEQ, per germline. The CDR3 loop spans 15 amino acids. The CDR3 bases are TGTGCCAGCAGCCAAGGAGACAGGGCTACAGATACGCAGTATTTT. Its translation is CASSQGDRATDTQYF.

The rearrangement links TRBV6-5 to TRBJ1-2, with D unresolved. Germline-derived CDR1 and CDR2 are MNHEY and SVGAGI. The CDR3 contains 12 residues. Trimming stripped 3 bases from V and 2 bases from J, with 4 bases between. CDR3 coding DNA: TGTGCCAGCAGTTATCGGAACTATGGCTACACCTTC. Translated: CASSYRNYGYTF.

The rearrangement links TRBV7-9 to TRBJ2-1; 14 bases are a match to TRBD2. Germline V CDR1 and CDR2: SEHNR, FQNEAQ (reference sequence). V lost 6 bases, J lost 15 bases, and 13 bases stayed unmatched. The CDR3 is 15 residues long. The CDR3 DNA follows: TGTGCCAGCAGGACCGGGACTAGCGGGAGCCAGGGGGCGTTCTTC. It specifies CASRTGTSGSQGAFF.

J is TRBJ1-2 and V is TRBV7-9; D is undetermined. V dropped 1 base and J dropped 8 bases, with 5 bases sitting between them. Looked up from germline, CDR1 is SEHNR and CDR2 is FQNEAQ (reference sequence). This CDR3 is built from 11 residues. CDR3 loop: CASSLVEGYTF. CDR3 sequence (DNA): TGTGCCAGCAGCTTAGTGGAGGGCTACACCTTC.

The rearrangement links TRBV18 to TRBJ1-4, with D perhaps TRBD1 (6 bases). The CDR3 runs 17 residues. Between the trimmed V and J ends, which lost 4 bases and 4 bases, there was a span of 19 bases. Germline values: CDR1 KGHSH, CDR2 LQKENI. Here the CDR3 reads CASSRAGQGDINEKLFF. CDR3 DNA: TGTGCCAGCTCACGAGCGGGACAAGGGGATATTAATGAAAAACTGTTTTTT.

The chain joins TRBV5-1 to TRBJ1-1; TRBD1 might be the D (5 bases). The germline V gene encodes CDR1 SGHRS and CDR2 YFSETQ. V shed 1 base and J shed 3 bases, with 10 bases lying between them. This CDR3 contains 14 residues. CDR3 amino acids: CASSLYRGDTEAFF. In nucleotides, the CDR3 is TGCGCCAGCAGCTTGTATCGGGGGGACACTGAAGCTTTCTTT.

V and J are TRBV7-2 and TRBJ2-1; 7 positions agree with TRBD2. From germline, CDR1 is SGHTA and CDR2 FQGNSA. V trimming: 1 base; J trimming: 9 bases; junction bases outside the gene matches: 9. This CDR3 contains 15 residues. As DNA, the CDR3 is TGTGCCAGCAGCTTAGTTGGGACTACCACAGGTGAGCAGTTCTTC. Translated, it gives CASSLVGTTTGEQFF.

This chain links TRBV27 with TRBJ2-2, with 8 bases lining up with TRBD1. The CDR3 covers 15 residues. Per the germline V gene, CDR1 is MNHEY and CDR2 is SMNVEV (reference sequence). The J segment lost 5 bases and the V segment lost 5 bases, leaving 7 bases of the junction unmatched. The CDR3 nucleotides are TGTGCCAGCAGTACGGACAGGGCGTTTACCGGGGAGCTGTTTTTT. Protein product: CASSTDRAFTGELFF.

The V call is TRBV7-2, the J call TRBJ2-7; the match to TRBD2 covers 12 bases. The V and J ends lost 5 bases and 6 bases, in that order; junction bases with no gene match: 14. Germline V gene sequence: CDR1 SGHTA, CDR2 FQGNSA. This CDR3 contains 17 residues. The DNA for the CDR3 is TGTGCCAGCAGCGCCCCGACTAGCGGGAGACCAGGAACCGAGCAGTACTTC. This gives the protein CASSAPTSGRPGTEQYF.

This clone was seen a single time. The chain's CDR3 is CASSNRDRGLHGYTF. DNA for the CDR3: TGTGCCAGCAGTAACCGGGACAGGGGGCTGCATGGCTACACCTTC. The V and J genes are TRBV27 and TRBJ1-2; TRBD1 matches at 12 bases. In germline, CDR1 is MNHEY, CDR2 SMNVEV (reference sequence). J was trimmed by 6 bases and V by 5 bases; bases with no gene match: 7. This CDR3 region has 15 residues.

A word on this clone: Other DNA sequences in this sample translate to the same CDR3. The J gene is TRBJ2-5, the V gene TRBV5-1; 7 bases align to TRBD2. From germline, CDR1 is SGHRS and CDR2 YFSETQ. CDR3 length equals 14 residues. J was trimmed by 2 bases and V by 0 bases; bases with no gene match: 1. CDR3 sequence: CASSLGLAQETQYF. CDR3 sequence (DNA): TGCGCCAGCAGCTTGGGACTAGCACAAGAGACCCAGTACTTC.

The rearrangement joins TRBV19 to TRBJ1-3, with D possibly matching TRBD1 (6 bases). This CDR3 comprises 15 residues. Germline CDR1 LNHDA, CDR2 SQIVND (reference sequence). Trimming removed 5 bases at V and 0 bases at J, with 11 bases between. CDR3 bases: TGTGCCAGTAGTGAGGACAGAGACTCTGGAAACACCATATATTTT. Protein: CASSEDRDSGNTIYF.